Listed here is a single TCR beta chain. The table lists this clonotype with many counts. Its antigen specificity is not known. No base qualities exist here, and no much larger clone lies one base off it. The data were obtained in a study of identical twins (dated by TCRdb to about 2016). Study-level background: To test whether fetal clonotypes persist, this study deep-sequenced TCR alpha and beta repertoires from monozygotic twins, from unrelated adults of various ages, and from cord blood. To rule out contamination, replicate twin experiments were performed at different times with different library preparation protocols.

Every donor was a healthy Caucasian. Three pairs of female monozygotic twins, all aged 18 to 29 years, made up the twin cohort. Peripheral blood mononuclear cells were used as the source from which RNA for TCR libraries was isolated. What the study reported, not specific to this receptor: Compared with coincidental sharing between unrelated individuals, an excess of low generation-probability sequences was observed among out-of-frame TCR alpha sequences shared between twins. Fewer insertions were carried by abundant cord blood beta clonotypes, a similar but weaker trend appeared in young adult naive repertoires, and no such trend appeared in memory repertoires. Zero-insertion analyses could be partly confounded by invariant T cells such as MAIT and iNKT, though diverse VJ usage argued against such confounding for most clonotypes. A weaker excess of twin sharing was found in beta out-of-frame sequences because the signal-to-noise ratio was lowered by fewer shared sequences. In monozygotic twins, recombination models systematically underestimated out-of-frame TCR alpha sharing, but the models matched the sharing seen between unrelated individuals. Conclusions relied on cross-sectional statistical analysis, since the same donors could not be followed over many years.

Library prep was done by 5' RACE. Sequencer: Illumina HiSeq 2000. Template switching added a universal primer binding site, and the final cDNA carried a unique molecular identifier that allowed TCR cDNA molecules to be counted accurately. Specific primers in the conserved constant-segment region were used to synthesize first-strand cDNA for TCR alpha and beta chains. To control for contamination, every cDNA library carried two barcodes: a SMART-Mk sample barcode plus Illumina barcodes. TruSeq adapter sequences along with Illumina sample barcodes were introduced in two successive PCR steps. The Illumina HiSeq platform was used with custom primers to sequence TCR alpha and beta cDNA libraries. Concerning the study's data processing: MiGEC processed the raw reads to extract unique molecular identifiers, while MiXCR was used to determine the CDR3 positions. Recombination models were inferred per individual with the repgenHMM and IGoR tools using an EM algorithm. Shared clonotypes were analyzed with the tcR package in R, and sharing was normalized by the product of cloneset sizes. To study raw recombination without the effects of thymic and clonal selection, out-of-frame nonproductive sequences were analyzed. TCRdb reworked the public reads: Q25 trimming with fastp, MiXCR clone assembly, productive beta chains retained. Rows with one shared CDR3 protein collapse into an entry with the most common genes and DNA. TCRdb assigned the V and J calls; the authors' analysis was not used. Counted in this sample were hundreds of thousands of distinct CDR3 sequences; under 8.5% of them appeared once. Around 1.6% of the sample is taken by the ten largest.

These data were likewise used in another study, on yellow fever vaccine responses in identical twins. From the second report: The T cell response to vaccination in identical twins was reported by the authors to appear partly convergent and partly personalized. Focusing on identical twins, the study followed the T cell clones that responded to the vaccine, and did so with precision.

The TCR originated in a woman under 30 in good health. Specimen: PBMCs.

Read as DNA, the sequence is TGCGCCAGCAGCTGGACAGGGGGAGGAAAACTGTTTTTT. Its protein product is CASSWTGGGKLFF. The chain links TRBV4-1 with TRBJ1-4, and 10 bases in between align with TRBD1. Looking up the germline V gene yields CDR1 MGHRA and CDR2 YSYEKL. The cysteine opens and the phenylalanine closes a CDR3 of 13 amino acids. Left in the record is the CDR3 DNA by itself, 39 bases read in frame from the first base. Ends trimmed: V by 5 bases, J by 10 bases; bases unmatched to a gene: 4.